This T cell receptor beta chain appears in the sequencing data of a study of blood T cell repertoires in COVID-19. Individuals drawn from approximately 26 US areas were about 18 to 90 years old. Grouping used clinical history reported by participants in a survey and questionnaire. Only in-frame clones appear in the TCRdb table, and some are missing; sequencing was by immunoSEQ multiplex PCR. The data contain roughly 400,000 clones, around nine tenths of them singletons. V trimming: 0 bases; J trimming: 4 bases; junction bases outside the gene matches: 10. CDR1 and CDR2 (germline): SGHKS, YYEKEE (reference sequence). The CDR3 loop spans 17 amino acids. This clone has just one count.

This clonotype was sampled from a woman aged 18-35 years who had been exposed to COVID-19. Sequences were obtained from PBMCs or T cells enriched from blood (not recorded which). The chain recombines TRBV5-5 with TRBJ2-7; the match to TRBD2 covers 10 bases. CDR3 sequence reads: CASSLEPASGSLYEQYF. CDR3 coding DNA: TGTGCCAGCAGCTTGGAGCCGGCTAGCGGGAGTCTTTACGAGCAGTACTTC.